The clone carrying this TCR beta chain was detected many times. The entry originates in a study of CD8 T cells in ankylosing spondylitis. TCRdb called the 5' RACE reads again in MiXCR, with one record for every CDR3 protein. The sample yields more than 150,000 distinct CDR3 sequences, 9.5% to 13% seen once. The sequencing input was blood, either unsorted or a sorted T cell fraction (not recorded which). This TCR derives from a male donor with ankylosing spondylitis or in good health (not recorded which).

CDR3 loop: CAGDGRGWAGYTF. DNA of the CDR3: TGTGCCGGAGACGGACGCGGATGGGCTGGCTACACCTTC. The chain uses TRBV30 and TRBJ1-2; D uncertain. The germline V gene encodes CDR1 GTSNPN and CDR2 SVGIG (reference sequence). The V gene lost 8 bases and the J gene lost 7 bases, with 20 bases spanning the gap. There are 13 residues in the CDR3. Full variable domain (remainder filled in from reference TRBV30 and TRBJ1-2): SQTIHQWPATLVQPVGSPLSLECTVEGTSNPNLYWYRQAAGRGLQLLFYSVGIGQISSEVPQNLSASRPQDRQFILSSKKLLLSDSGFYLCAGDGRGWAGYTFGSGTRLTVV.